These 26 T cell receptor beta chains came from one sample sequenced in a study of CD8+CD57+ T cells in acquired aplastic anemia. TCR beta VDJ and CDR3 were profiled, and genomic DNA was the template. TCRdb used MiXCR to reprocess the reads, holding one entry per CDR3 protein. The table includes about 160,000 distinct CDR3 sequences, just under 45% detected once. The source material was sorted CD4+, CD8+, or CD8+CD57+ T cells (not recorded which) from PBMCs. The receptors here all came from a human donor in good health.

This chain connects TRBV30 to TRBJ1-2; D ambiguous. There are 13 residues in the CDR3. Germline V gives CDR1 GTSNPN, CDR2 SVGIG (reference sequence). The V end lost 0 bases, the J end lost 1 base, and 6 bases lay between the germline ends. CDR3 in amino acids: CAWSVLSNYGYTF. Written as DNA, the CDR3 is TGTGCCTGGAGTGTACTGAGTAACTATGGCTACACCTTC.

This clonotype has a count of ten or more. The V and J genes are TRBV20-1 and TRBJ1-2; 9 nucleotides line up with TRBD1. The CDR3 spans 15 residues. V lost 6 bases and J lost 4; bases outside the gene matches: 12. Germline V lookup: CDR1 DFQATT, CDR2 SNEGSKA (reference sequence). DNA of the CDR3: TGCAGTGCCGCGCAACAGGGGGCGAACCTCTATGGCTACACCTTC. As protein: CSAAQQGANLYGYTF.

This clonotype was seen at least ten times. J is TRBJ1-2 and V is TRBV20-1; a possible D gene is TRBD1 (5 bases). With 0 bases removed from V and 5 bases from J, the gap between germline ends came to 10 bases. This CDR3 is 13 amino acids long. Germline V CDR1 and CDR2: DFQATT, SNEGSKA (reference sequence). CDR3 sequence reads: CSARDGRTYGYTF. DNA of the CDR3: TGCAGTGCTAGAGATGGACGGACATATGGCTACACCTTC.

This clonotype was observed a handful of times. V and J are TRBV2 and TRBJ2-5, with TRBD2 matching 9 bases. Losses at the gene ends were 7 bases for V and 4 bases for J; bases not matched to a gene: 10. The CDR3 is made up of 15 amino acids. Per the germline V gene, CDR1 is SNHLY and CDR2 is FYNNEI. The CDR3 region is CASKLVSGSRETQYF. In DNA form, the CDR3 reads TGTGCCAGCAAACTTGTTAGCGGGAGTAGAGAGACCCAGTACTTC.

Points on this clonotype: Mismatch with germline at one junction end may stem from a read error. The chain uses TRBV24-1 and TRBJ1-2, with D perhaps matching TRBD1 (6 bases). This CDR3 comprises 12 residues. Looked up from germline, CDR1 is KGHDR and CDR2 is SFDVKD. CDR3 region: CATSDLGRTVSF. In nucleotides, the CDR3 is TGTGCCACCAGTGACCTAGGGCGGACAGTATCCTTC.

In this sample, this clonotype turned up many times. This chain joins TRBV5-5 and TRBJ1-2, with TRBD1 as a possible D gene (5 bases). The CDR3 consists of 12 residues. CDR1 is SGHKS, CDR2 YYEKEE, per germline (reference sequence). Between the trimmed V and J ends, which lost 4 bases and 7 bases, there was a span of 11 bases. The CDR3: CASSGGGLGYTF. In DNA form, the CDR3 reads TGTGCCAGCAGCGGGGGTGGTCTTGGCTACACCTTC.

Comment on this clonotype: Likely a read error: the CDR3 ends without its conserved phenylalanine or tryptophan. The chain combines TRBV11-2 with TRBJ1-6, with D possibly TRBD1 on 6 matching bases. The germline V and J ends were trimmed by 2 bases and 10 bases, with 18 bases remaining between them. CDR3 size: 16 residues. The germline V gene encodes CDR1 SGHAT and CDR2 FQNNGV. The CDR3: CASSLRDTVGRSPLHL. DNA for the CDR3: TGTGCCAGCAGCTTAAGGGACACGGTGGGGAGATCACCCCTCCACCTT.

This chain links TRBV10-1 with TRBJ2-1; 11 bases agree with TRBD2. The CDR3 runs 15 residues. Trimming took 6 bases from V and 8 from J; bases not matched to a gene: 9. CDR1 and CDR2 (germline): WNHNN, SYGVQD (reference sequence). The CDR3 spells CASRDTSGSIHEQFF. In DNA form, the CDR3 reads TGCGCCAGCAGAGACACTAGCGGGAGCATACATGAGCAGTTCTTC.

This clonotype was seen repeatedly, ten times or more. This chain uses TRBV5-6 with TRBJ1-2; 7 nucleotides line up with TRBD1. V trimming: 4 bases; J trimming: 4 bases; junction bases outside the gene matches: 7. The CDR3 has 14 amino acids. Germline V lookup: CDR1 SGHDT, CDR2 YYEEEE. CDR3 coding DNA: TGTGCCAGCAGCCGGGACAGTGGAGGCTATGGCTACACCTTC. Translation: CASSRDSGGYGYTF.

This clonotype has a count of ten or more. The junction differs from germline at one of its ends, possibly a read error. J is TRBJ2-1 and V is TRBV2, with D uncertain. In germline, CDR1 is SNHLY, CDR2 FYNNEI. This CDR3 comprises 13 residues. CDR3 in amino acids: CVSSVSDYNEQFF. CDR3 nucleotides: TGTGTCAGCAGTGTGAGCGATTACAATGAGCAGTTCTTC.

This chain uses TRBV11-3 with TRBJ2-1; D uncertain. The V end was cut by 1 base, the J end by 0 bases, with 10 bases between. The CDR3 has 16 amino acids. Germline CDR1 is SGHNT and CDR2 is YENEEA. DNA for the CDR3: TGTGCCAGCAGCTTAGGGGCGTTGAGCTCCTACAATGAGCAGTTCTTC. Translation: CASSLGALSSYNEQFF.

The chain employs TRBV10-3 and TRBJ1-5; the match to TRBD1 covers 8 bases. The CDR3 runs 13 residues. Losses at the gene ends were 6 bases for V and 4 bases for J; bases not matched to a gene: 2. Germline V lookup: CDR1 ENHRY, CDR2 SYGVKD. CDR3 sequence (DNA): TGTGCCATCAGCCGACAGGGGAATCAGCCCCAGCATTTT. Its translation: CAISRQGNQPQHF.

V usage is TRBV19 and J usage is TRBJ2-7, with 10 nucleotides matching TRBD2. Germline V gene lookup returns CDR1 LNHDA and CDR2 SQIVND (reference sequence). Germline trimming cut 9 bases from V and 3 bases from J; bases unmatched to any gene: 14. The CDR3 loop spans 16 amino acids. The CDR3 DNA reads as TGTGCCAGCAGCTTAGCTTGGACTAGCGGACACTACGAGCAGTACTTC. Translating gives CASSLAWTSGHYEQYF.

The chain employs TRBV6-4 and TRBJ1-2; TRBD1 is a possible D gene (5 bases). Trimming took 1 base from V and 4 from J, leaving 10 bases between them. Germline CDR1 is MRHNA and CDR2 is SNTAGT. The CDR3 is 14 residues long. The DNA for the CDR3 is TGTGCCAGCAGTGACTTCAGGAGGGGCTATGGCTACACCTTC. As protein: CASSDFRRGYGYTF.

A remark on this clonotype: A read error is possible here, since a much larger clone lies one base away. A read error is likely, as this CDR3 ends without the conserved phenylalanine or tryptophan. V and J are TRBV12-3 or TRBV12-4 and TRBJ2-7; unclear D gene. Trimming stripped 3 bases from V and 0 bases from J, with 6 bases between. The CDR3 contains 13 residues. The CDR3 DNA follows: TGTGCCAGCAGTTTGAAACCCTCCTACGAGCAGTACTAC. Its protein product is CASSLKPSYEQYY.

This clonotype was recorded many times. This chain connects TRBV19 to TRBJ1-2; TRBD1 agrees at 9 bases. V shed 6 bases, J shed 3 bases, and the junction held 8 bases outside the gene matches. The CDR3 totals 15 residues. The germline CDR1 and CDR2 sequences are LNHDA and SQIVND (reference sequence). The CDR3 region has the DNA TGTGCCAGTAGAGAGACAGGGGGAGGGTACTATGGCTACACCTTC. This codes for CASRETGGGYYGYTF.

The gene calls are TRBV6-2 or TRBV6-3 and TRBJ2-5; 7 nucleotides agree with TRBD1. Losses at the gene ends were 6 bases for V and 4 bases for J; bases not matched to a gene: 11. This CDR3 contains 15 residues. Per the germline V gene, CDR1 is MNHEY and CDR2 is SVGEGT. The CDR3 reads CASSSPRGRGETQYF. In nucleotides, the CDR3 is TGTGCCAGCAGCTCCCCGAGGGGGCGAGGAGAGACCCAGTACTTC.

This clonotype appeared a few times. The chain employs TRBV27 and TRBJ2-2; 9 positions match TRBD1. Trimming at V came to 1 base and at J to 4 bases, leaving 4 bases not matched to a gene. Germline V gene sequence: CDR1 MNHEY, CDR2 SMNVEV (reference sequence). This CDR3 spans 16 amino acids. CDR3 DNA: TGTGCCAGCAGTTTATTTCGACAGGGGGTCACCGGGGAGCTGTTTTTT. Translation: CASSLFRQGVTGELFF.

Details on this clonotype: This may be a read error: a much more frequent sequence differs by one nucleotide. V gene TRBV7-9 combines with J gene TRBJ1-5, with a tentative D call TRBD1 (6 bases). Germline V CDR1 and CDR2: SEHNR, FQNEAQ (reference sequence). V shed 8 bases and J shed 5 bases, with 19 bases lying between them. The CDR3 totals 15 residues. The chain's CDR3 is CASGPLRGADQPQHF. The CDR3 coding sequence is TGTGCCAGCGGTCCTCTTAGGGGGGCGGATCAGCCCCAGCATTTT. The variable domain in full, completed from reference TRBV7-9 and TRBJ1-5, reads DTGVSQNPRHKITKRGQNVTFRCDPISEHNRLYWYRQTLGQGPEFLTYFQNEAQLEKSRLLSDRFSAERPKGSFSTLEIQRTEQGDSAMYLCASGPLRGADQPQHFGDGTRLSIL.

The chain couples TRBV24-1 to TRBJ1-5; D gene uncertain. Germline V gives CDR1 KGHDR, CDR2 SFDVKD. V was pared by 6 bases and J by 7 bases, with 15 bases between. This CDR3 has 14 amino acids. In DNA form, the CDR3 reads TGTGCCACCAGTACTCCCGGGATAGGCCAGCCCCAGCATTTT. This codes for CATSTPGIGQPQHF.

This clonotype was counted ten times or more. Its ends do not fully match the called genes, so a read error is possible. The chain is built from TRBV2 and TRBJ2-1; D perhaps matches TRBD2 (6 bases). Germline V lookup: CDR1 SNHLY, CDR2 FYNNEI. CDR3 size: 12 residues. CDR3 protein: CASREGTYEQFF. The CDR3 DNA reads TGTGCCAGCAGGGAAGGGACTTATGAGCAGTTCTTC.

Within the sample, this clonotype is medium-sized (0.01 to 0.1%). The V call is TRBV10-3, the J call TRBJ2-1; 7 bases match TRBD1. Germline V gene data show CDR1 as ENHRY and CDR2 as SYGVKD. V was pared by 3 bases and J by 12 bases, with 8 bases of the junction left unmatched. The CDR3 length is 13 residues. The CDR3 sequence is CAISEVTGAGQFF. CDR3 nucleotides: TGTGCCATCAGTGAAGTTACAGGGGCAGGGCAGTTCTTC.

This clonotype was counted ten times or more. The chain couples TRBV5-4 to TRBJ2-2; D is perhaps TRBD2 (5 bases). Trimming pared 1 base from V and 0 bases from J, leaving 7 bases between. Germline V lookup: CDR1 SGHNT, CDR2 YYREEE (reference sequence). This CDR3 is 15 amino acids long. CDR3 loop: CASSLTAANTGELFF. The CDR3 coding sequence is TGTGCCAGCAGCTTGACAGCGGCGAACACCGGGGAGCTGTTTTTT.

This clonotype came up many times. The rearrangement uses TRBV5-8 and TRBJ2-5, with D possibly TRBD2 on 6 matching bases. The V gene lost 0 bases and the J gene lost 5 bases, with 14 bases spanning the gap. Germline CDR1 SGHTS, CDR2 YDEGEE. The CDR3 loop spans 15 amino acids. The CDR3 sequence is CASSLGGGKTETQYF. In DNA form, the CDR3 reads TGTGCCAGCAGCTTGGGGGGCGGGAAGACCGAGACCCAGTACTTC.

The chain joins TRBV20-1 to TRBJ2-7, with 9 bases identical to TRBD1. CDR3 length: 15 residues. Germline lookup yields CDR1 DFQATT and CDR2 SNEGSKA (reference sequence). Trimming took 6 bases from V and 4 from J; bases not matched to a gene: 13. This chain's CDR3 is CSARGSGTGQYEQYF. The DNA for the CDR3 is TGCAGTGCCAGGGGCTCCGGGACAGGGCAATACGAGCAGTACTTC.

This clonotype was observed many times. The J gene is TRBJ2-3, the V gene TRBV7-9, with 11 bases fitting TRBD2. This CDR3 has 16 amino acids. The germline V gene has CDR1 SEHNR and CDR2 FQNEAQ (reference sequence). With 1 base clipped from V and 6 bases from J, the junction kept 6 bases outside the gene matches. In DNA, the CDR3 is TGTGCCAGCAGCTTAGGCAATAGCGGGGGGGCGGATACGCAGTATTTT. Translated: CASSLGNSGGADTQYF.